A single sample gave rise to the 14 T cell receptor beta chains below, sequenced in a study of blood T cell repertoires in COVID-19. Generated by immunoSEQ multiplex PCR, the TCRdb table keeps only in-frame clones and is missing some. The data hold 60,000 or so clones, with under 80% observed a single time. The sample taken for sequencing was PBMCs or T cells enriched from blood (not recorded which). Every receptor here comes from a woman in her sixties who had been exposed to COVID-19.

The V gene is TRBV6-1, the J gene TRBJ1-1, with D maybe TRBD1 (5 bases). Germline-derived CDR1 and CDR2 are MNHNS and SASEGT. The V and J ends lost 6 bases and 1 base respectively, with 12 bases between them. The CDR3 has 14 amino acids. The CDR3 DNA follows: TGTGCCAGCAGATTACCCCAGGGGAACACTGAAGCTTTCTTT. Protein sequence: CASRLPQGNTEAFF.

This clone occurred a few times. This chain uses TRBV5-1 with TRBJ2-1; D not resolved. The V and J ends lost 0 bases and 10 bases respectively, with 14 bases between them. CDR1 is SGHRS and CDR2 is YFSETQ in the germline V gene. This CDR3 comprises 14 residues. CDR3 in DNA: TGCGCCAGCAGCTTGGAGCGCCCCAGTGGAGAGCAGTTCTTC. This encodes CASSLERPSGEQFF.

CDR3 region: CSVRGDSETQYF. The CDR3 coding sequence is TGCAGCGTCCGGGGGGATTCGGAGACCCAGTACTTC. The rearrangement joins TRBV29-1 to TRBJ2-5; 7 nucleotides match TRBD2. Germline-derived CDR1 and CDR2 are SQVTM and ANQGSEA. The CDR3 runs to 12 residues. V lost 6 bases to trimming and J lost 5 bases; unmatched junction nucleotides: 6.

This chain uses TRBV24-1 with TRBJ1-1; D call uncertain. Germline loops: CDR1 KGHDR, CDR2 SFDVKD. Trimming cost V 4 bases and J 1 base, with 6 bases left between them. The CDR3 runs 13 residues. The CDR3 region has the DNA TGTGCCACCAGTGAAGAGGGGAACACTGAAGCTTTCTTT. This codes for CATSEEGNTEAFF.

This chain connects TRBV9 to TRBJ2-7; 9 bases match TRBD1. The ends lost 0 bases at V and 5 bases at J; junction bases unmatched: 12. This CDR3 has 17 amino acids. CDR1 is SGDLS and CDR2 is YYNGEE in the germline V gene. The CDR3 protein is CASSVELPGQGYHEQYF. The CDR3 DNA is TGTGCCAGCAGCGTAGAACTACCGGGACAGGGCTACCACGAGCAGTACTTC.

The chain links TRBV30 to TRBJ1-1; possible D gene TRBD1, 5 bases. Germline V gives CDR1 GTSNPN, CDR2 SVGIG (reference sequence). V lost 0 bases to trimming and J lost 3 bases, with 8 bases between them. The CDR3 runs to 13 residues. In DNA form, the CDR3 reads TGTGCCTGGAGTGTGGGGGGTGACACTGAAGCTTTCTTT. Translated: CAWSVGGDTEAFF. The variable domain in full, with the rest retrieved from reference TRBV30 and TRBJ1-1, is SQTIHQWPATLVQPVGSPLSLECTVEGTSNPNLYWYRQAAGRGLQLLFYSVGIGQISSEVPQNLSASRPQDRQFILSSKKLLLSDSGFYLCAWSVGGDTEAFFGQGTRLTVV.

This CDR3 is CASRDRGGYTF. The CDR3 DNA is TGTGCCAGCAGAGACAGGGGGGGCTACACCTTC. The rearrangement joins TRBV27 to TRBJ1-2; 9 bases map to TRBD1. The CDR3 is made up of 11 amino acids. Germline assignment: CDR1 MNHEY and CDR2 SMNVEV (reference sequence). Trimming at V came to 6 bases and at J to 8 bases, leaving 1 base not matched to a gene.

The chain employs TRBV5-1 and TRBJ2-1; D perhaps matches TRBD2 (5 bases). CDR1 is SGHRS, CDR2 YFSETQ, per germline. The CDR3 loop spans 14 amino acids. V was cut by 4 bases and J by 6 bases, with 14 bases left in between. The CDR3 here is CASSPSGTRNEQFF. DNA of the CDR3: TGCGCCAGCAGCCCTTCGGGAACCCGCAATGAGCAGTTCTTC.

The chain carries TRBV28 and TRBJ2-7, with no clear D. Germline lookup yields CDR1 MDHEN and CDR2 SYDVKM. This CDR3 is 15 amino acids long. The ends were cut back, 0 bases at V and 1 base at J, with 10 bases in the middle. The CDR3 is CASSLWQTPSYEQYF. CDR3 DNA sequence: TGTGCCAGCAGTTTATGGCAGACTCCTTCCTACGAGCAGTACTTC.

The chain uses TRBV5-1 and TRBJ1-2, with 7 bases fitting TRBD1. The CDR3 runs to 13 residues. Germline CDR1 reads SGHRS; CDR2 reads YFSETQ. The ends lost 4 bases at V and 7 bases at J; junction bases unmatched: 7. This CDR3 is CASSMTGRFGYTF. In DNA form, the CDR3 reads TGCGCCAGCAGCATGACAGGGAGATTTGGCTACACCTTC.

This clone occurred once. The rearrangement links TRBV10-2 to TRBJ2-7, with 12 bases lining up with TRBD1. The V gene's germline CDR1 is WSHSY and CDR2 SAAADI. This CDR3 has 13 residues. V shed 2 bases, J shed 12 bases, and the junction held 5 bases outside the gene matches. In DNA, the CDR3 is TGCGCCAGCAGTGAGGGGACAGGGGGCAAGGGGTACTTC. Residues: CASSEGTGGKGYF.

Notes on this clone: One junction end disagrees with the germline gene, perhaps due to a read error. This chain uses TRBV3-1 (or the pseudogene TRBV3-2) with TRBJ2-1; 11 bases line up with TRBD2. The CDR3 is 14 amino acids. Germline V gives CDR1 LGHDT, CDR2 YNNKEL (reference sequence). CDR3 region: CAASSGGSYNEQFF. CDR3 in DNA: TGCGCAGCTTCTAGCGGGGGGTCCTACAATGAGCAGTTCTTC.

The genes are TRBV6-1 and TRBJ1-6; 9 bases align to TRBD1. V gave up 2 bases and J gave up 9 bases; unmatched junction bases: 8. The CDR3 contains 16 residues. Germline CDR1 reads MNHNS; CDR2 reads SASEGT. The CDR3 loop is CASSEFNRGQGSPLHF. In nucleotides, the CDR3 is TGTGCCAGCAGTGAATTTAACAGGGGGCAAGGTTCACCCCTCCACTTT.

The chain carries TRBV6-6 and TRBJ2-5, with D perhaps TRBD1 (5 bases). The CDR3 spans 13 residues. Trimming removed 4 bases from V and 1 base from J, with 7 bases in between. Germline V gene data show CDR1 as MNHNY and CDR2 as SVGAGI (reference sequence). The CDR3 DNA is TGTGCCAGCAGTTGGACAAGCCAAGAGACCCAGTACTTC. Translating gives CASSWTSQETQYF.